The 5 T cell receptor beta chains presented below share a single source sample, sequenced in a study of OX40 agonist ivuxolimab in advanced cancers. Sequenced by immunoSEQ multiplex PCR; TCRdb stores in-frame clones only, minus some. The table records approximately 84,000 clones, approximately 89% of them present only once. The specimen was CD4+ or CD8+ T cells sorted from blood, collected in a trial of the OX40 agonist ivuxolimab. The receptors were sampled from an adult with an advanced solid tumor such as melanoma, head and neck, liver or kidney cancer.

V is TRBV5-1 and J is TRBJ2-3; weak D call: TRBD2 (6 bases). With 1 base removed from V and 2 bases from J, the gap between germline ends came to 17 bases. Germline V gene sequence: CDR1 SGHRS, CDR2 YFSETQ. The CDR3 has 17 amino acids. The CDR3 DNA reads TGCGCCAGCAGCTTGCGCGGGGAACGCCGACTCACAGATACGCAGTATTTT. This encodes CASSLRGERRLTDTQYF.

The V and J genes are TRBV5-1 and TRBJ2-7, with 10 bases lining up with TRBD1. The ends lost 0 bases at V and 0 bases at J; junction bases unmatched: 9. Per germline, CDR1 SGHRS and CDR2 YFSETQ. The CDR3 runs to 18 residues. The chain's CDR3 is CASSLAGDRGQLSYEQYF. The CDR3 nucleotides read TGCGCCAGCAGCTTGGCGGGGGACAGGGGACAACTCTCCTACGAGCAGTACTTC.

V is TRBV6-5 and J is TRBJ2-1, with D possibly called TRBD1 or TRBD2 (5 bases each). Germline lookup yields CDR1 MNHEY and CDR2 SVGAGI. The CDR3 sequence is 13 residues long. V lost 4 bases to trimming and J lost 9 bases, with 13 bases between them. The CDR3 sequence is CASSSLRGSEQFF. As DNA, the CDR3 is TGTGCCAGCAGTTCTCTTCGGGGCAGTGAGCAGTTCTTC.

This clone was counted once. V is TRBV11-2 and J is TRBJ2-3; no firm D call. Trimming took 4 bases from V and 4 from J, leaving 6 bases between them. CDR3 length equals 12 residues. Germline values: CDR1 SGHAT, CDR2 FQNNGV. The CDR3 DNA reads TGTGCCAGCAGCTCCCTCCCAGATACGCAGTATTTT. It translates to CASSSLPDTQYF.

The chain recombines TRBV4-1 with TRBJ1-2; D uncertain. The germline V and J ends were trimmed by 0 bases and 7 bases, with 6 bases remaining between them. The CDR3 runs 12 residues. From germline, CDR1 is MGHRA and CDR2 YSYEKL. This CDR3 reads CASSQDVGGYTF. The CDR3 coding sequence is TGCGCCAGCAGCCAAGATGTCGGTGGCTACACCTTC.